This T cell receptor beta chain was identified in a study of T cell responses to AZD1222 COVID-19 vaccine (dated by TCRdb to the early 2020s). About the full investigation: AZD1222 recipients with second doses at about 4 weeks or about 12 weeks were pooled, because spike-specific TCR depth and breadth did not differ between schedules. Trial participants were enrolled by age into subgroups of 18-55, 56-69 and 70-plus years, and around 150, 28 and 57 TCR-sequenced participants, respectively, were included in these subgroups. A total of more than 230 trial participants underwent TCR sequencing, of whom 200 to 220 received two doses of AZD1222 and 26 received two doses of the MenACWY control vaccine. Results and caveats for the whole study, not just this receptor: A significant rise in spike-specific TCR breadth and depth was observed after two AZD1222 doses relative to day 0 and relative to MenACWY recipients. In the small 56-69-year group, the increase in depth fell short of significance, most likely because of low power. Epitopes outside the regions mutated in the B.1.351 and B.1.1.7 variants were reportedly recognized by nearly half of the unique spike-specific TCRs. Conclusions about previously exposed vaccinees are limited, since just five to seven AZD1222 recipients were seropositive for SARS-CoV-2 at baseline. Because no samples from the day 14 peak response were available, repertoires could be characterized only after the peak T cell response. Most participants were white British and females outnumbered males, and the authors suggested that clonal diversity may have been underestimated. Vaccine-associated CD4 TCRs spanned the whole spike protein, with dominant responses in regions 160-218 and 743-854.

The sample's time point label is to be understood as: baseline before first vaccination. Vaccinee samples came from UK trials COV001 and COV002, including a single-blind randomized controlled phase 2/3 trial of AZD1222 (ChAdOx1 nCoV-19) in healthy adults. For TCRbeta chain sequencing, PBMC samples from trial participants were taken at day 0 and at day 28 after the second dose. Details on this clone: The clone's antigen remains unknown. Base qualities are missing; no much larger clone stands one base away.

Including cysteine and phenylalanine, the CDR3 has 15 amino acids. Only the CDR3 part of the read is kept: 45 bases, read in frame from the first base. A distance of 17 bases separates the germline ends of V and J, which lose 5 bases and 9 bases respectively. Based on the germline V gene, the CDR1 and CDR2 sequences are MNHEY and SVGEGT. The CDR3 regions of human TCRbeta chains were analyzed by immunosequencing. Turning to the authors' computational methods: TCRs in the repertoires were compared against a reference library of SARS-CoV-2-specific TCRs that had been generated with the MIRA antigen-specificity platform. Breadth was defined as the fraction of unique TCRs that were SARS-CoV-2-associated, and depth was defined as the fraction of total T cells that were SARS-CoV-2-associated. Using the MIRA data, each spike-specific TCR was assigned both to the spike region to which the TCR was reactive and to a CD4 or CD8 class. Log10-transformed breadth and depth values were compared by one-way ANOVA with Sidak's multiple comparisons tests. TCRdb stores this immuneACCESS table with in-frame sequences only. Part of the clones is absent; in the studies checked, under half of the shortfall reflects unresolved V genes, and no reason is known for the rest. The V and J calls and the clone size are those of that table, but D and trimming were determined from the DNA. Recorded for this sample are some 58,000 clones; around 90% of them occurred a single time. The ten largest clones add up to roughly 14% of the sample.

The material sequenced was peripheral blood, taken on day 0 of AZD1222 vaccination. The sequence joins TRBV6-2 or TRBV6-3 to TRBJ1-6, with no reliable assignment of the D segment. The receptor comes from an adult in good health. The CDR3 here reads CASSTLLGGGSPLHF. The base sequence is TGTGCCAGCAGTACTCTACTGGGAGGTGGTTCACCCCTCCACTTT.